Listed below are T cell receptor beta chains from one sample, sequenced in a study of human T cells and chemical hapten exposure. TCRdb reanalysed the RACE reads using MiXCR and keeps one entry per CDR3 protein. Of over 150,000 distinct CDR3 sequences in the sample, 28% are singletons; the top ten hold about 2%. The sample in question was whole blood, obtained in connection with sensitization to the hapten diphenylcyclopropenone (DPC). Source of these receptors: a woman under 30 with alopecia areata. Some clones in this sample may be carry-over from other donors' samples. The CDR3 runs from the conserved cysteine through the conserved F or W. A D gene is named only where the DNA matches it firmly. Expanded clones get a size class; other rows say once, few or many, or leave the size out.

abundance: NA
d_gene: NA
j_gene: TRBJ2-3
v_gene: TRBV7-6
CDR3aa: CASGLGSGAGETQYF
CDR3nt: TGTGCCAGCGGACTTGGGTCGGGGGCGGGAGAAACGCAGTATTTT

abundance: few
d_gene: NA
j_gene: TRBJ2-6
v_gene: TRBV3-1
CDR3aa: CASRERSGANVLTF
CDR3nt: TGTGCCAGCAGGGAGAGATCTGGGGCCAACGTCCTGACTTTC

abundance: once
d_gene: TRBD1
j_gene: TRBJ2-7
v_gene: TRBV4-1
CDR3aa: CASSQDQGARRYEQYF
CDR3nt: TGCGCCAGCAGCCAAGACCAGGGGGCCCGTAGGTACGAGCAGTACTTC

abundance: few
d_gene: NA
j_gene: TRBJ2-7
v_gene: TRBV7-8
CDR3aa: CASSSRDGAYEQYF
CDR3nt: TGTGCCAGCAGCTCTAGGGACGGCGCCTACGAGCAGTACTTC

abundance: NA
d_gene: NA
j_gene: TRBJ2-5
v_gene: TRBV5-4
CDR3aa: CASTPSPGERTQYF
CDR3nt: TGTGCCAGCACCCCGTCCCCCGGCGAGCGGACCCAGTACTTC

abundance: few
d_gene: NA
j_gene: TRBJ1-2
v_gene: TRBV7-2
CDR3aa: CASSRGPSYGYTF
CDR3nt: TGTGCCAGCAGCCGAGGACCATCCTATGGCTACACCTTC

abundance: once
d_gene: NA
j_gene: TRBJ1-2
v_gene: TRBV27
CDR3aa: CASTGNPFTYGYTF
CDR3nt: TGTGCCAGCACTGGGAACCCGTTCACCTATGGCTACACCTTC

abundance: few
d_gene: NA
j_gene: TRBJ1-4
v_gene: TRBV27
CDR3aa: CASSFRRDNEKLFF
CDR3nt: TGTGCCAGCAGTTTTCGGCGGGATAATGAAAAACTGTTTTTT

abundance: NA
d_gene: NA
j_gene: TRBJ2-5
v_gene: TRBV29-1
CDR3aa: CSVNPGGIKRTQYF
CDR3nt: TGCAGCGTTAATCCGGGGGGCATAAAGAGGACCCAGTACTTC

abundance: NA
d_gene: NA
j_gene: TRBJ2-7
v_gene: TRBV6-2/TRBV6-3
CDR3aa: CASSPGLTYEQYF
CDR3nt: TGTGCCAGCAGCCCAGGACTGACCTACGAGCAGTACTTC